The rows below give T cell receptor beta chains drawn from one sample of a study of blood T cell repertoires in COVID-19. Generated by immunoSEQ multiplex PCR, the TCRdb table keeps only in-frame clones and is missing some. The sample carries 150,000 to 200,000 clones, around nine tenths recorded once. Sample: PBMCs or T cells enriched from blood (not recorded which). The receptor set was obtained from a woman aged 18-29 years who had recovered from COVID-19. Each CDR3 is given with its conserved first and last residue. A D gene is named only where the DNA matches it firmly. Clone size is stated in some rows and not others, as once, few, many or a class when expanded.

v_gene: TRBV18; d_gene: TRBD2; abundance: NA; j_gene: TRBJ2-7; CDR3aa: CASSTGRIAGAYEQYF; CDR3nt: TGTGCCAGCTCAACCGGGCGTATAGCGGGTGCCTACGAGCAGTACTTC
v_gene: TRBV14; d_gene: TRBD2; abundance: NA; j_gene: TRBJ2-1; CDR3aa: CASSPYSGSSYNEQFF; CDR3nt: TGTGCCAGCAGCCCGTATAGCGGGAGCTCCTACAATGAGCAGTTCTTC
v_gene: TRBV5-6; d_gene: NA; abundance: NA; j_gene: TRBJ2-7; CDR3aa: CASSSYSGTAYEQYF; CDR3nt: TGTGCCAGCAGCTCATATAGCGGGACAGCTTACGAGCAGTACTTC
v_gene: TRBV28; d_gene: NA; abundance: NA; j_gene: TRBJ2-2; CDR3aa: CASSISGTGELFF; CDR3nt: TGTGCCAGCAGTATTAGCGGCACCGGGGAGCTGTTTTTT
v_gene: TRBV13; d_gene: TRBD1; abundance: NA; j_gene: TRBJ2-2; CDR3aa: CASSFGGQGELAGELFF; CDR3nt: TGTGCCAGCAGCTTTGGGGGACAGGGGGAATTGGCCGGGGAGCTGTTTTTT
v_gene: TRBV3-1/TRBV3-2; d_gene: TRBD1; abundance: few; j_gene: TRBJ2-4; CDR3aa: CASSTTRQGLNIQYF; CDR3nt: TGTGCCAGCAGCACAACGCGACAGGGGTTAAACATTCAGTACTTC
v_gene: TRBV18; d_gene: NA; abundance: NA; j_gene: TRBJ2-4; CDR3aa: CASSPPQGQGQNIQYF; CDR3nt: TGTGCCAGCTCACCACCGCAGGGGCAGGGGCAAAACATTCAGTACTTC
v_gene: TRBV9; d_gene: NA; abundance: NA; j_gene: TRBJ1-5; CDR3aa: CASSVEGRGSNQPQHF; CDR3nt: TGTGCCAGCAGCGTAGAGGGTAGGGGTAGCAATCAGCCCCAGCATTTT
v_gene: TRBV7-3; d_gene: TRBD2; abundance: NA; j_gene: TRBJ2-1; CDR3aa: CASSPTELAGSNEQFF; CDR3nt: TGTGCCAGCAGCCCGACCGAACTAGCGGGAAGCAATGAGCAGTTCTTC
v_gene: TRBV6-5; d_gene: NA; abundance: NA; j_gene: TRBJ1-3; CDR3aa: CASSYSLTVSGNTIYF; CDR3nt: TGTGCCAGCAGTTACTCTTTGACAGTTTCTGGAAACACCATATATTTT
v_gene: TRBV5-1; d_gene: TRBD1; abundance: NA; j_gene: TRBJ2-7; CDR3aa: CASSPRLSDRGYEQYF; CDR3nt: TGCGCCAGCAGCCCCCGCCTGTCGGACAGGGGCTACGAGCAGTACTTC